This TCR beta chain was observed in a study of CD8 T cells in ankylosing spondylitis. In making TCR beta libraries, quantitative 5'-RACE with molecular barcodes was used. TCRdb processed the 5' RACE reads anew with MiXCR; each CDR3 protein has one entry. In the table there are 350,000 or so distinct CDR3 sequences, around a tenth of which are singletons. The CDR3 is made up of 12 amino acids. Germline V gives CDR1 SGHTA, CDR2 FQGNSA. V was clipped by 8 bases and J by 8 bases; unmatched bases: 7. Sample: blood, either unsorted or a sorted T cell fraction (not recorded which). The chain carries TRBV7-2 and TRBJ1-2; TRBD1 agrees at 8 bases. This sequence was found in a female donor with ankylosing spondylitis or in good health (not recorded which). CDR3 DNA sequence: TGTGCCAGCCAGACAGGGGAGCGCGGCTACACCTTC. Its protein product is CASQTGERGYTF.